This paragraph covers one T cell receptor (beta chain) sequence. Its recognized antigen is unknown. One base away there is no much larger clone; base qualities are not given. This sample is drawn from a study of blood T cell repertoires in COVID-19 (dated by TCRdb to about 2020). Looking at the study overall: Samples from collaborators originated in the United States, Italy and Spain and spanned both the acute and convalescent phases of COVID-19. The material from the prospective study consisted of cDNA or gDNA derived from T cells, B-cell-depleted T cells, or PBMCs. Deeply sampled blood TCRbeta repertoires from subjects exposed to, actively infected with, or recovered from COVID-19 were included in the dataset. The repertoires were made available in a free public database intended to serve as a resource for research on the immune response to SARS-CoV-2. The samples were drawn from the first 160 participants of the ongoing ImmuneRACE study and from over a thousand subjects provided by 6 global collaborators. The sample metadata nearly always contained a de-identified subject ID, COVID-19 status, age in years and sex. Where available, HLA class I and class II types were obtained from metadata supplied by the sample provider rather than from assay-based typing.

The immunoSEQ Assay, a bias-controlled multiplex PCR, was used to amplify TCRbeta CDR3 regions from genomic DNA. Per the authors' processing: Within the assay, amplification of reference gene primers was used to estimate how many nucleated cells each sample contained. To quantify the absolute abundance of each unique TCRbeta CDR3 rearrangement, sequence reads were collapsed and filtered. For each sample, productive Simpson clonality was calculated by taking the square root of Simpson's diversity index across productive rearrangements. TCRdb holds this immuneACCESS table with in-frame rearrangements only. Some clones are missing; in checked studies, unresolved V genes explain under half, and the rest has no known cause. V and J calls and clone size come straight from that table; D and trimming were deduced from the DNA. Counted in this sample were tens of thousands of clones; about 90% of them appeared once. Jointly, the top ten make up approximately 6.8% of the sample.

The collaborating institutions used their own protocols to collect whole blood in K2EDTA tubes. Collaborator samples were shipped for TCRbeta analysis as frozen whole blood, isolated PBMCs, or DNA extracted from either sample type. Here is what the overall study found, with its caveats: Clinical and demographic metadata were provided uncurated, with the amount varying by source and participant.

The V and J ends are trimmed by 6 bases and 0 bases, leaving 15 bases between them. From the germline V gene (reference sequence), CDR1 is MNHEY and CDR2 is SMNVEV. The CDR3 sequence holds 15 residues, the cysteine and phenylalanine included. Kept here is only the CDR3 DNA, which spans 45 bases and is read in frame from base 1. The rearranged segments are TRBV27 and TRBJ2-7; the D gene is possibly TRBD1, with 6 bases matching. The sequencing sample was made of peripheral blood. This receptor was obtained from a woman older than 75 with active COVID-19. This receptor carries the CDR3 CASRHDRLSSYEQYF. The DNA is TGTGCCAGCAGACACGACAGGCTAAGCTCCTACGAGCAGTACTTC.